A selection of T cell receptor beta chains follows, all from one sample in a study of blood T cell repertoires in COVID-19. The method was immunoSEQ multiplex PCR; TCRdb's version includes in-frame clones alone and lacks a portion of them. The sample contains about 34,000 clones, roughly 80% of which appear only once. The sample taken for sequencing was peripheral blood. These receptors were taken from a woman aged 70 to 79 with acute or convalescent COVID-19. Both conserved end residues are part of each CDR3. D genes are given only for firm matches. Size is stated for part of the rows, as once, few or many counts, or as a class when the clone is expanded.

j_gene: TRBJ2-1; abundance: -; d_gene: -; v_gene: TRBV7-9; CDR3nt: TGTGCCAGCAGCTTAGATTCTGTATACAATGAGCAGTTCTTC; CDR3aa: CASSLDSVYNEQFF
j_gene: TRBJ1-4; abundance: -; d_gene: TRBD1; v_gene: TRBV10-3; CDR3nt: TGTGCCATCAGTGACCCCCCTGGGACAGCTAATGAAAAACTGTTTTTT; CDR3aa: CAISDPPGTANEKLFF
j_gene: TRBJ2-2; abundance: -; d_gene: TRBD2; v_gene: TRBV28; CDR3nt: TGTGCCAGCAGTTCCGGTATGAAAATGGGGCTAGCGGGAGGTACGAACACCGGGGAGCTGTTTTTT; CDR3aa: CASSSGMKMGLAGGTNTGELFF
j_gene: TRBJ2-5; abundance: -; d_gene: TRBD2; v_gene: TRBV2; CDR3nt: TGTGCCAGCACCCCTAGCGGGGGAGAGACCCAGTACTTC; CDR3aa: CASTPSGGETQYF
j_gene: TRBJ2-3; abundance: -; d_gene: TRBD1; v_gene: TRBV23-1; CDR3nt: TGCGCCAGCAGGCGGCCGGGACAGGGGGTAGGGGATACGCAGTATTTT; CDR3aa: CASRRPGQGVGDTQYF
j_gene: TRBJ2-1; abundance: once; d_gene: TRBD2; v_gene: TRBV14; CDR3nt: TGTGCCAGCAGCCAGCTAGCGGGGGGGAGGTCCCGTTTCAATGAGCAGCTCTTC; CDR3aa: CASSQLAGGRSRFNEQLF
j_gene: TRBJ1-3; abundance: -; d_gene: TRBD1; v_gene: TRBV2; CDR3nt: TGTGCCAGCAGTTCCGGGACAGGGTTTAGGTCTGGAAACACCATATATTTT; CDR3aa: CASSSGTGFRSGNTIYF
j_gene: TRBJ2-1; abundance: -; d_gene: TRBD2; v_gene: TRBV19; CDR3nt: TGTGCCAGTAGTATGGCACTAGCGGGGGGATTCTACAATGAGCAGTTCTTC; CDR3aa: CASSMALAGGFYNEQFF
j_gene: TRBJ2-7; abundance: -; d_gene: TRBD2; v_gene: TRBV9; CDR3nt: TGTGCCAGCAGCCCACGACTAGCGGGGGGAATGGTCGAGCAGTACTTC; CDR3aa: CASSPRLAGGMVEQYF
j_gene: TRBJ2-3; abundance: -; d_gene: -; v_gene: TRBV5-6; CDR3nt: TGTGCCAGCAGCTTCCGAGCGCTCCGCGGGATGCGTACAGATACGCAGTATTTT; CDR3aa: CASSFRALRGMRTDTQYF
j_gene: TRBJ2-7; abundance: -; d_gene: -; v_gene: TRBV6-5; CDR3nt: TGTGCCAGCACTTCGGACAGAGCCTACGAGCAGTACTTC; CDR3aa: CASTSDRAYEQYF
j_gene: TRBJ2-5; abundance: -; d_gene: TRBD1; v_gene: TRBV10-1; CDR3nt: TGCGCCAGCAGTGAGTGGATACAGGGGAAAGAGACCCAGTACTTC; CDR3aa: CASSEWIQGKETQYF
j_gene: TRBJ2-1; abundance: -; d_gene: TRBD1; v_gene: TRBV5-1; CDR3nt: TGCGCCAGCAGCTTGGGGGGGACAGGGTACAATGAGCAGTTCTTC; CDR3aa: CASSLGGTGYNEQFF
j_gene: TRBJ2-5; abundance: -; d_gene: TRBD2; v_gene: TRBV5-1; CDR3nt: TGCGCCAGCAGCTACCAGGGACTAGCGTCGGAGACCCAGTACTTC; CDR3aa: CASSYQGLASETQYF
j_gene: TRBJ2-7; abundance: -; d_gene: -; v_gene: TRBV27; CDR3nt: TGTGCCAGCAGCCTAGAGGGACACTTCGAGCAGTACTTC; CDR3aa: CASSLEGHFEQYF
j_gene: TRBJ2-2; abundance: -; d_gene: TRBD1; v_gene: TRBV6-4; CDR3nt: TGTGCCAGCAGTAAGACAGGGGACCCCACCGGGGAGCTGTTTTTT; CDR3aa: CASSKTGDPTGELFF
j_gene: TRBJ1-2; abundance: -; d_gene: TRBD1; v_gene: TRBV5-1; CDR3nt: TGCGCCAGCAGCTTTGGCAGGGGGGTCTATGGCTACACCTTC; CDR3aa: CASSFGRGVYGYTF
j_gene: TRBJ2-2; abundance: -; d_gene: -; v_gene: TRBV28; CDR3nt: TGTGCCAGCAGTTCAACTTCGAACACCGGGGAGCTGTTTTTT; CDR3aa: CASSSTSNTGELFF
j_gene: TRBJ2-3; abundance: few; d_gene: TRBD2; v_gene: TRBV7-9; CDR3nt: TGTGCCAGCAGCCCTGGGACTACAACTAGAGAGGGGCAGTATTTT; CDR3aa: CASSPGTTTREGQYF
j_gene: TRBJ1-2; abundance: few; d_gene: TRBD1; v_gene: TRBV28; CDR3nt: TGTGCCAGCAGTTTCCAGGGGGCGAATGGCTACACCTTC; CDR3aa: CASSFQGANGYTF
j_gene: TRBJ1-6; abundance: few; d_gene: TRBD1; v_gene: TRBV7-9; CDR3nt: TGTGCCAGCAGCCCCTCCCCCGACAGGGACAATTCACCCCTCCACTTT; CDR3aa: CASSPSPDRDNSPLHF
j_gene: TRBJ1-2; abundance: -; d_gene: TRBD1; v_gene: TRBV5-4; CDR3nt: TGTGCCAGCGGGACAGCCTATGGCTACACCTTC; CDR3aa: CASGTAYGYTF
j_gene: TRBJ2-7; abundance: -; d_gene: -; v_gene: TRBV28; CDR3nt: TGTGCCAGCAGCCCTCAGGCGGGAAGGGACGAGCAGTACTTC; CDR3aa: CASSPQAGRDEQYF
j_gene: TRBJ2-5; abundance: -; d_gene: TRBD2; v_gene: TRBV5-1; CDR3nt: TGCGCCAGCAGCTTGGTTCGGGGGGGCTTAAGAGAGACCCAGTACTTC; CDR3aa: CASSLVRGGLRETQYF
j_gene: TRBJ1-2; abundance: -; d_gene: -; v_gene: TRBV6-5; CDR3nt: TGTGCCAGCAGTTACGAGCGTAACTATGGCTACACCTTC; CDR3aa: CASSYERNYGYTF
j_gene: TRBJ2-3; abundance: -; d_gene: TRBD2; v_gene: TRBV7-2; CDR3nt: TGTGCCAGCAGCTCGCTTACTGGGGGGGCAGATACGCAGTATTTT; CDR3aa: CASSSLTGGADTQYF
j_gene: TRBJ2-2; abundance: few; d_gene: -; v_gene: TRBV7-8; CDR3nt: TGTGCCAGCAGCTTAGATACGAACACCGGGGAGCTGTTTTTT; CDR3aa: CASSLDTNTGELFF